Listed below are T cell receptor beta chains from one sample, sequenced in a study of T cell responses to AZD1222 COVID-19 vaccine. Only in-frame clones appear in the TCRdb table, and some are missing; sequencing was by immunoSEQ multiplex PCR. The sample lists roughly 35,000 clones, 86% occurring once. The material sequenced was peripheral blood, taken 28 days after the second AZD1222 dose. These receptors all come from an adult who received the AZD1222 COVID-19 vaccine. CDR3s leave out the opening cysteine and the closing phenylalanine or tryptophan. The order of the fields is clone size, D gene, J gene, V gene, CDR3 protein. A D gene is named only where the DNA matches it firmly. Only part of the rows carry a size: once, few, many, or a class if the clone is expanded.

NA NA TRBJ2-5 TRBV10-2 ASSPFYLTVQETQY
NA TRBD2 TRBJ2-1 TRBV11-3 ASSLSGGAYNEQF
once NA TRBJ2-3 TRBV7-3 ASSLERHTQY
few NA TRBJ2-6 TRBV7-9 ASSLALYVSGANVLT
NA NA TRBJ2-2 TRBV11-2 ASSLIAGGFGELF
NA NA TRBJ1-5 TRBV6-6 ASSYSHPGPQH
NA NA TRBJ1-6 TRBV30 AWSVREGPPNSPLH
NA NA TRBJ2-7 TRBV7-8 ASSLASAYEQY
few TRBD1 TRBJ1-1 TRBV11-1 ASSSRQGGTEAF
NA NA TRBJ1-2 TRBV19 ASSIIPYGYT
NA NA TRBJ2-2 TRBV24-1 ATSVGAGELF
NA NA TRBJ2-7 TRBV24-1 ATSSGYEQY
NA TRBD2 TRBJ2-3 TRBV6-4 ASSPASGGALDTQY
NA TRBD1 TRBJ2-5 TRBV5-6 ASSVGYRGLLGQETQY
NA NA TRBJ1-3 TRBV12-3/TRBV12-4 ATNPPAGNTIY
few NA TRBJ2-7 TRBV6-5 ASRPLRAGSYEQY
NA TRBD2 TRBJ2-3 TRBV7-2 ASSVGLAADTQY
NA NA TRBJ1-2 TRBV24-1 ATSDGGLNYGYT
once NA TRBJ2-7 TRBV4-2 ASSPFRGASSYEQY
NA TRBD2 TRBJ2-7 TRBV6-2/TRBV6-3 ASSWLAGVYYEQY
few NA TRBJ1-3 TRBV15 ATSRVRGSHTIY
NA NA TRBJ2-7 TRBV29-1 SVGDTETPREQY
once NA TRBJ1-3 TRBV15 ATSLTTGYGNTIY
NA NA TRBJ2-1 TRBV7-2 ASSLEGSFPGPEQF
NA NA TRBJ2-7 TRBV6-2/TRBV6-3 ASSSIYEQY
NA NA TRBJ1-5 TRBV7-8 ASSLGGDQPQH
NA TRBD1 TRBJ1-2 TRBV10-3 AIKREGTGPGGT
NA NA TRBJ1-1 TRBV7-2 ASSSGTVNTEAF
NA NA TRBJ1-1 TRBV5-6 ASSLRGAVTEAF
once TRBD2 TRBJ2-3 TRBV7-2 ASSFLAGTRDTQY
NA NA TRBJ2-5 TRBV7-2 ASSLARLRETQY
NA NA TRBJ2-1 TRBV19 ASRGARGFYNEQF
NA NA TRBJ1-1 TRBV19 ASSTGVDTEAF
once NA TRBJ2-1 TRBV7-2 ASSMHYEQF
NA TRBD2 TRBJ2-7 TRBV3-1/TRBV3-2 ASSQKRALGGVDEQY
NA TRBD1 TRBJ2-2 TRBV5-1 ASSNTGGPGELF
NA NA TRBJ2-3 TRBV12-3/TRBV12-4 ASSPPRRDTQY
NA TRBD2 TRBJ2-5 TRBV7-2 ASSLSSGSAQTQY
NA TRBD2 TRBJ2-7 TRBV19 ASSNGLAGAYEQY
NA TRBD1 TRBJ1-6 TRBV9 ASSATGDNSPLH
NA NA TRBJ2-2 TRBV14 ASSQHRGELF
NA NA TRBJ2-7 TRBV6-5 ASRTTSGGAGEQY
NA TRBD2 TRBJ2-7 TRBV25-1 ASTPGGSPGGFYEQY
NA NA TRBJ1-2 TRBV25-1 ASSDYEGGYT
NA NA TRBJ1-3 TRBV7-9 ASSLAQADLTGNTIY
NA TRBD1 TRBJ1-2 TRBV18 ASSRDRFHVDGYT
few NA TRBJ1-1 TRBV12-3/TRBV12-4 ASSFGDTEAF
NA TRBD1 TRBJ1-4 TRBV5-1 ASSTRGRVGEKLF
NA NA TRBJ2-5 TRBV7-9 ASSLAETQY
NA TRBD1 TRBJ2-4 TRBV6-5 ASSDSTGTENIQY